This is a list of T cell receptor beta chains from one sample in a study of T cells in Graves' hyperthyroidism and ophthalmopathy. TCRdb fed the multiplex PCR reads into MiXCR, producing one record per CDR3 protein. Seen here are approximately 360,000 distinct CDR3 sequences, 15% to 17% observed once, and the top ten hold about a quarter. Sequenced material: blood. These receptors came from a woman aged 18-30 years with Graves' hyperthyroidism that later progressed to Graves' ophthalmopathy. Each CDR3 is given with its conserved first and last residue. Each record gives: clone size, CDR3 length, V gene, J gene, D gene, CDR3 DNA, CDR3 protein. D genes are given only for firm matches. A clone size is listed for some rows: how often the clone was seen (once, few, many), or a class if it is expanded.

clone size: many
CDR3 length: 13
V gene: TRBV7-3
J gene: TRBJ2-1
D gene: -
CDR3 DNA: TGTGCCAGCAGCTTAATGGACGGTAATGAGCAGTTCTTC
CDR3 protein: CASSLMDGNEQFF

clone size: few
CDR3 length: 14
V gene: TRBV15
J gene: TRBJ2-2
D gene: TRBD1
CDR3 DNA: TGTGCCACCAGCAGCCTTACAGGGGACGGGGAGCTGTTTTTT
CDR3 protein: CATSSLTGDGELFF

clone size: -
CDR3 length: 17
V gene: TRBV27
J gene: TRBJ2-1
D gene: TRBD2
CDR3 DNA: TGTGCCAGCAGTTGGAACCTAGCGGGAGGGCCCGCCAATGAGCAGTTCTTC
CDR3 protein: CASSWNLAGGPANEQFF

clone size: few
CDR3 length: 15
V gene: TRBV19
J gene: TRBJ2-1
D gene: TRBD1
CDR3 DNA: TGTGCCAGTAGTTTTCCGGGACAGGGGGCGTTAAACCAGTTCTTC
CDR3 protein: CASSFPGQGALNQFF

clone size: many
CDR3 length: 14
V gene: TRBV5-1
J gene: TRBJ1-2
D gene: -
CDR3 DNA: TGCGCCAGCAGCTTGGATACAGGAGCGAATGGCTACACCTTC
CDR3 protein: CASSLDTGANGYTF

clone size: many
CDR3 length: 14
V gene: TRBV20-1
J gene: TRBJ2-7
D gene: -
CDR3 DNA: TGCAGCGCCTATGACTGGACTAAGGACTACGAGCAGTACTTC
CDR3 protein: CSAYDWTKDYEQYF

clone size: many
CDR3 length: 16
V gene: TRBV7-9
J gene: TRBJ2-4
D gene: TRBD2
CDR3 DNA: TGTGCCAGCAGCTTAGTAGCGGGAGCCGTCAAAAACATTCAGTACTTC
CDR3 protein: CASSLVAGAVKNIQYF

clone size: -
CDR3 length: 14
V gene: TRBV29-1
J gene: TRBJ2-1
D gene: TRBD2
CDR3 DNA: TGCAGCGTTGAAAGGCTAGCGGGAGTGGAGGAGCAGTTCTTC
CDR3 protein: CSVERLAGVEEQFF

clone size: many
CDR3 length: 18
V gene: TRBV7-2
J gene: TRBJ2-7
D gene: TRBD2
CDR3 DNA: TGTGCCAGCAGCTTAGAGGCGAGTAGCGGGGCAGGTCGCTACGAGCAGTACTTC
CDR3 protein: CASSLEASSGAGRYEQYF

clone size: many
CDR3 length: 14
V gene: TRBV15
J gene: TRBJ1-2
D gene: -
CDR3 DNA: TGTGCCACCAGACCGGGGCAGGGGTACTATGGCTACACCTTC
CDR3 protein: CATRPGQGYYGYTF

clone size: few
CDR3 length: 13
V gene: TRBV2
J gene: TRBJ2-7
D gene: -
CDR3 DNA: TGTGCCAGCAGTTCGGTGGGGTTTTACGAGCAGTACTTC
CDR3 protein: CASSSVGFYEQYF

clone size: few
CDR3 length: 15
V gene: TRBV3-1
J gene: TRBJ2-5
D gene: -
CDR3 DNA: TGTGCCAGCAGCCAAGATTTTGGGGGCCCGGCGACCCAGTACTTC
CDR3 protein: CASSQDFGGPATQYF

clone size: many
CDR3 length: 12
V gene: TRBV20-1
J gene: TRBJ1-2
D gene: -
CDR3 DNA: TGCAGTGCCCACCCGGGAGCCTATGGCTACACCTTC
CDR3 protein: CSAHPGAYGYTF

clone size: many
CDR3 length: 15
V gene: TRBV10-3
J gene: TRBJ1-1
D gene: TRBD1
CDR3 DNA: TGTGCCATCAGAGCCCGTAGACAGGGGGGCACTGAAGCTTTCTTT
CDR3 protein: CAIRARRQGGTEAFF

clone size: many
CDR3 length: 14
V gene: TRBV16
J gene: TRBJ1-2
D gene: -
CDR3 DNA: TGTGCCAGCAGCCAATCGCGGGGGAACTATGGCTACACCTTC
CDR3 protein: CASSQSRGNYGYTF

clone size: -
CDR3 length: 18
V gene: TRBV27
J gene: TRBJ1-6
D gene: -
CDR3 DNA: TGTGCCAGCAGTTTATCGACGGGGCGGAGGTCCTATAATTCACCCCTCCACTTT
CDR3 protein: CASSLSTGRRSYNSPLHF

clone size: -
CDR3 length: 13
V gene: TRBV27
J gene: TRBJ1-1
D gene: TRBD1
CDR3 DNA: TGTGCCAGCAGTTCAATGGACAGGGGAGAAGCTTTCTTT
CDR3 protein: CASSSMDRGEAFF

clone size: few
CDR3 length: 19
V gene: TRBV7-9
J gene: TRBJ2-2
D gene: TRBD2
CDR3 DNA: TGTGCCAGCGGAATTAGCGGGAGGGCCATAGTAAAGAACACCGGGGAGCTGTTTTTT
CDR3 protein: CASGISGRAIVKNTGELFF

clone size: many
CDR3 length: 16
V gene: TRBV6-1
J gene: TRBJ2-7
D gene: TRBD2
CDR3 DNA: TGTGCCAGCAGTGCGGCGTATGGCGGGAGCTCCTACGAGCAGTACTTC
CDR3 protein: CASSAAYGGSSYEQYF

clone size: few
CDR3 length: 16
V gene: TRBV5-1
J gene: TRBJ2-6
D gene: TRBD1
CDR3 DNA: TGCGCCAGCAGCTGGGACAGGGGGCCTGGGGCCAACGTCCTGACTTTC
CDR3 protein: CASSWDRGPGANVLTF

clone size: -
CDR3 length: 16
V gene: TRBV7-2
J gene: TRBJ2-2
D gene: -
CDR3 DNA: TGTGCCAGCAGCTTATTTGCGGGGGCAAGCACCGGGGAGCTGTTTTTT
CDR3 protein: CASSLFAGASTGELFF

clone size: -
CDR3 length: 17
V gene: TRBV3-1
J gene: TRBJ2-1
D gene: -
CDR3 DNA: TGTGCCAGCAGCCAAGAGGGACCGGACTCGGCCTACAATGAGCAGTTCTTC
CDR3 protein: CASSQEGPDSAYNEQFF

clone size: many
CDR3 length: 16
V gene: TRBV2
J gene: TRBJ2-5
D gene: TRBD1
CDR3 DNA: TGTGCCAGCAGTGGTGTGACAGGGGGCCTGGGAGAGACCCAGTACTTC
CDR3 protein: CASSGVTGGLGETQYF

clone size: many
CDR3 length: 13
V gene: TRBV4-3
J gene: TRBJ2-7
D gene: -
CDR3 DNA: TGCGCCAGCAGCCAAGTGCGGGGGCGAGAGCAGTACTTC
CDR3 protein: CASSQVRGREQYF

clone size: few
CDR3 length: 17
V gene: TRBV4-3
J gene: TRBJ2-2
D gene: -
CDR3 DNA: TGCGCCAGCAGCCAAGATGGTAGGGGCTGGGACACCGGGGAGCTGTTTTTT
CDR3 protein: CASSQDGRGWDTGELFF

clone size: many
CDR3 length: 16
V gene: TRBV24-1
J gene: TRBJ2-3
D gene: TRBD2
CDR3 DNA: TGTGCCACCAGTTCCCTCGGACTAGCGGGACCTGATACGCAGTATTTT
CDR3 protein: CATSSLGLAGPDTQYF

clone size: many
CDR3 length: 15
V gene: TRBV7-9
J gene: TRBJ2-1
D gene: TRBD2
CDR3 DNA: TGTGCCAGCAACAGACTAGCGGGAACCTACAATGAGCAGTTCTTC
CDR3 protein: CASNRLAGTYNEQFF

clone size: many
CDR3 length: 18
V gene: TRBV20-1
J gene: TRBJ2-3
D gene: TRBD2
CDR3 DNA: TGCAGTGCTAGTTTAGGGGGGCTAGCGGGAGGTGGCGCAGATACGCAGTATTTT
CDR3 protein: CSASLGGLAGGGADTQYF

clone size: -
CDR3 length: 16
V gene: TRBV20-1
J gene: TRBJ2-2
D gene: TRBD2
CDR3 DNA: TGCAGTGCTAAAGGGCGAGCGGGAGGGGACACCGGGGAGCTGTTTTTT
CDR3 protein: CSAKGRAGGDTGELFF

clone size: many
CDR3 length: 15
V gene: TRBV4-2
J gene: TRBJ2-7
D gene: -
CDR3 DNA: TGTGCCAGCAGCCCCCCCCAGGGGACGCTATACGAGCAGTACTTC
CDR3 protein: CASSPPQGTLYEQYF

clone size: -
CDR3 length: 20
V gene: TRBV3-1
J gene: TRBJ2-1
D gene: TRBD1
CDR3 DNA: TGTGCCAGCAGCCCTAGGACAGGGGGGCTCGCGGAAAGCTCCTACAATGAGCAGTTCTTC
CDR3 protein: CASSPRTGGLAESSYNEQFF

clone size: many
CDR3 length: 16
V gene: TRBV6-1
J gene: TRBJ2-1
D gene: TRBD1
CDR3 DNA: TGTGCCAGCAGTGAAGCACCGGGACAGGGGGCGACTGAGCAGTTCTTC
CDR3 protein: CASSEAPGQGATEQFF

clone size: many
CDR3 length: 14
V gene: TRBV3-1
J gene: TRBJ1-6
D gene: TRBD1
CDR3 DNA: TGTGCCAGCAGACGGACAGCAGGGGGATCACCCCTCCACTTT
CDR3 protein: CASRRTAGGSPLHF

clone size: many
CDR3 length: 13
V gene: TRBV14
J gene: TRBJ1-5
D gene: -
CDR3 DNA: TGTGCCAGCAGCCAAGGACTCAATCAGCCCCAGCATTTT
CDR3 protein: CASSQGLNQPQHF

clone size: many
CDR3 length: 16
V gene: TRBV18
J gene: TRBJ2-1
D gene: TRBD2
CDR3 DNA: TGTGCCAGCTTTAGCGGGGCCCCCGAGTCCATGGGTGAGCAGTTCTTC
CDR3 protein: CASFSGAPESMGEQFF

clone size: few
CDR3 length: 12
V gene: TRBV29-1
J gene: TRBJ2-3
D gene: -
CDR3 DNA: TGCAGCGTTGGCCTAGCACAAGATACGCAGTATTTT
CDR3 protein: CSVGLAQDTQYF

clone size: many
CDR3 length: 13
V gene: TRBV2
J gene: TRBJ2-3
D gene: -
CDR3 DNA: TGTGCCAGCAGTGGTTCGAGGACAGATACGCAGTATTTT
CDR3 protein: CASSGSRTDTQYF

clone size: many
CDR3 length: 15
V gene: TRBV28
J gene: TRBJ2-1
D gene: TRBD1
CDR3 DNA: TGTGCCAGCAGTTTGGGTGGGACAGAGAAGAGAAAGCAGTTCTTC
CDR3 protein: CASSLGGTEKRKQFF

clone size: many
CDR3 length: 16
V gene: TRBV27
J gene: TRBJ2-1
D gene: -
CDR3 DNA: TGTGCCAGCAGTTTATCAATAGCGGAGTTCTACAATGAGCAGTTCTTC
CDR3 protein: CASSLSIAEFYNEQFF

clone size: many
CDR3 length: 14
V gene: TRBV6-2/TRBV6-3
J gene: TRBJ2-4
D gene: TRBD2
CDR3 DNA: TGTGCCGCCCGGGAGGGCCCAGCCAAAAACATTCAGTACTTC
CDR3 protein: CAAREGPAKNIQYF

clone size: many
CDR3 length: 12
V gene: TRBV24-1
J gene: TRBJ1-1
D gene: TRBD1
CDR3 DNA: TGTGCCACCAGTACCGGGACAGGGGACTCTTTCTTT
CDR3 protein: CATSTGTGDSFF

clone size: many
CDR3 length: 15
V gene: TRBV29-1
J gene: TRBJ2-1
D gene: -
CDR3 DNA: TGCAGCGTTGAAGAGAGCGGCAGCTCCTACAATGAGCAGTTCTTC
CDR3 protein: CSVEESGSSYNEQFF

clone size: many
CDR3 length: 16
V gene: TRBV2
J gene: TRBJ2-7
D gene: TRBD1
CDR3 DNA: TGTGCCAGCAATCCAACAGCGGACAGGGGTCCCTACGAGCAGTACTTC
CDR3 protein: CASNPTADRGPYEQYF

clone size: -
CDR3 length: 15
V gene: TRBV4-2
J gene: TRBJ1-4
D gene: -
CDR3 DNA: TGTGCCAGCAGACCCTGGGGGGGCGTAAATGAAAAACTGTTTTTT
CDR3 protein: CASRPWGGVNEKLFF

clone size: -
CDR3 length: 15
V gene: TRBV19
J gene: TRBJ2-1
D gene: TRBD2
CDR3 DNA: TGTGCCAGTAGTCTATTAGGACTAGCCTACAATGAGCAGTTCTTC
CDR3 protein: CASSLLGLAYNEQFF

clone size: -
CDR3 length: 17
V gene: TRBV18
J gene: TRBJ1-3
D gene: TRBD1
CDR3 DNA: TGTGCCAGCTCACCAACCGGGACAGCAAACTCTGGAAACACCATATATTTT
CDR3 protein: CASSPTGTANSGNTIYF

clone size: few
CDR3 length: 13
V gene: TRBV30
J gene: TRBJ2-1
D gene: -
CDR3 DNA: TGTGCCCGGGCGGGGAGCTCCTACAATGAGCAGTTCTTC
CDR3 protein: CARAGSSYNEQFF

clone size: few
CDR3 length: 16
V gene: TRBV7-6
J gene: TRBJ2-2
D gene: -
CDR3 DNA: TGTGCCAGCAGCTTAGCCGTTACAGGGTTCGGTGGGGAGCTGTTTTTT
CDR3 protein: CASSLAVTGFGGELFF

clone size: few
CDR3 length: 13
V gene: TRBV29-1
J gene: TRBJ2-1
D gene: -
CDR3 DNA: TGCAGCGTAGAGGTAGCCCTCGGCAATGAGCAGTTCTTC
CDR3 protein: CSVEVALGNEQFF

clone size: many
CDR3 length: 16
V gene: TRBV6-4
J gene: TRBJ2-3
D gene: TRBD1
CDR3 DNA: TGTGCCAGCAGCGGACAGGGGAACACACACACAGATACGCAGTATTTT
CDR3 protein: CASSGQGNTHTDTQYF

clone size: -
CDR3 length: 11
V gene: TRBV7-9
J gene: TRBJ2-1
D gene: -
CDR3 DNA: TGTGCCAGCAGCTCTAATGTGGTGCAGTTCTTC
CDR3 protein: CASSSNVVQFF

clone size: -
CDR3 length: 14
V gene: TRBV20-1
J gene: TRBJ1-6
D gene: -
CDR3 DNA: TGCAGTGCTTGCCAACGCTCCTATAATTCACCCCTCCACTTT
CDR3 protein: CSACQRSYNSPLHF

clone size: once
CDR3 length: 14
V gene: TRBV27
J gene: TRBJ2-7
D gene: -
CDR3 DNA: TGTGCCAGCAGTCCAAGGAATCGCCCTTACGGGCAGTACTTC
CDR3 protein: CASSPRNRPYGQYF

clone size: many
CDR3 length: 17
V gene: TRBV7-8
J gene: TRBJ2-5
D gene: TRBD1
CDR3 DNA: TGTGCCAGCAGCTTAGCGGGGACAGGGGGCATTGGGGAGACCCAGTACTTC
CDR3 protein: CASSLAGTGGIGETQYF

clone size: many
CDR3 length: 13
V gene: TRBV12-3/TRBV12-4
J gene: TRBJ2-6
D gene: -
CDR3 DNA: TGTGCCAGCAGGTCTGGAGGGGCCAACGTCCTGACTTTC
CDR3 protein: CASRSGGANVLTF

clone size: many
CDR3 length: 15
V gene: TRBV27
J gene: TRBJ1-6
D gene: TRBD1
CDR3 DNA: TGTGCCAGCAGTTCGGGACAGGGGTATAATTCACCCCTCCACTTT
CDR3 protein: CASSSGQGYNSPLHF

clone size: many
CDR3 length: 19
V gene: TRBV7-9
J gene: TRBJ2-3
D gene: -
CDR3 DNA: TGTGCCAGCAGCTCACTCCTGGGGGGCGCAAATGGGGTGTCAGATACGCAGTATTTT
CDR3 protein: CASSSLLGGANGVSDTQYF

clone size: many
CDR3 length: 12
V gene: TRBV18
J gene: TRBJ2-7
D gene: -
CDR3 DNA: TGTGCCAGCTCACACGTTCGCTACGAGCAGTACTTC
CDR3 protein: CASSHVRYEQYF

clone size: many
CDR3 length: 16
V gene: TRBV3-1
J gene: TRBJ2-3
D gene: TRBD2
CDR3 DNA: TGTGCCAGCAGCCAGTCTAGCGGGCTAACGGCAGATACGCAGTATTTT
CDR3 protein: CASSQSSGLTADTQYF